This record concerns one T cell receptor (beta chain) sequence. The source of the sample is a study of monozygotic twins with inflammatory bowel disease. The CDR3 has 13 residues. Germline lookup yields CDR1 SNHLY and CDR2 FYNNEI. The RNA usage for each TCR library was roughly 4,000 ng of total RNA. TCRdb re-called the 5' RACE reads and shows each CDR3 protein once, DNA omitted. The listing contains more than 110,000 distinct CDR3 sequences. Sequencing input: blood. The chain joins TRBV2 to TRBJ2-2; TCRdb proposes TRBD1, but this gene call is untestable without DNA. The receptor's source is a human donor with ulcerative colitis or Crohn's disease, or a healthy co-twin of an affected twin (not recorded which). The CDR3 sequence is CASGSRGTGELFF.